Detailed here is one T cell receptor (beta chain). Original analysis: Quantification of nucleated cells was approximated via reference gene primer amplification. Generated by immunoSEQ multiplex PCR, the TCRdb table keeps only in-frame clones and is missing some. Clonal size and the V and J genes are those of that table, whereas D and trimming came from the DNA. The sample yields 200,000 to 250,000 clones, less than 90% seen once. Germline V gene lookup returns CDR1 SQVTM and CDR2 ANQGSEA. V was pared by 7 bases and J by 1 base, with 8 bases between. This CDR3 contains 12 residues. The sample originates from a study of blood T cell repertoires in COVID-19.

The V and J genes are TRBV29-1 and TRBJ1-5; D ambiguous. Specimen: PBMCs or T cells enriched from blood (not recorded which). The TCR was taken from a woman aged 45-65 years in a cohort exposed to, infected with or recovered from COVID-19 (not recorded which). For the CDR3, the DNA is TGCAGCGCCCAGATCAGCAATCAGCCCCAGCATTTT. Translated, it gives CSAQISNQPQHF.